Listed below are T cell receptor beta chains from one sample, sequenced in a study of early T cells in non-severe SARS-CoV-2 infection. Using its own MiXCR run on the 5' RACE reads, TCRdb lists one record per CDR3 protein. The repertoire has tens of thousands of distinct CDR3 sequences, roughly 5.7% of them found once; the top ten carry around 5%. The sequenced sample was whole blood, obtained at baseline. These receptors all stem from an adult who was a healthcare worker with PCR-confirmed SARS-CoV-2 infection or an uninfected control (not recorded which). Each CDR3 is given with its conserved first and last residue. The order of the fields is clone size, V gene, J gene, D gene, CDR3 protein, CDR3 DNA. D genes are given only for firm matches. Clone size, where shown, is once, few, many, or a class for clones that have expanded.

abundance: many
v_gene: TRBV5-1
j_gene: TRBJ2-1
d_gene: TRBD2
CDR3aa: CASSRLAGESGEQFF
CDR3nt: TGCGCCAGCAGCCGACTAGCGGGAGAGAGTGGTGAGCAGTTCTTC

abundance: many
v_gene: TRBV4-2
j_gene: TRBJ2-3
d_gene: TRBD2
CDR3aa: CASSQVAGGTDTQYF
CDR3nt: TGTGCCAGCAGCCAAGTAGCGGGAGGGACAGATACGCAGTATTTT

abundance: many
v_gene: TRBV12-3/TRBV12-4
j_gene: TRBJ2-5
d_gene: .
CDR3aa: CASSFKGSQETQYF
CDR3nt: TGTGCCAGCAGTTTCAAGGGATCCCAAGAGACCCAGTACTTC

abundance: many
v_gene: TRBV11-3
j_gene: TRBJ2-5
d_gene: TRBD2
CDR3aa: CASSQPAGGVQETQYF
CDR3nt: TGTGCCAGCAGCCAACCAGCGGGAGGGGTACAAGAGACCCAGTACTTC

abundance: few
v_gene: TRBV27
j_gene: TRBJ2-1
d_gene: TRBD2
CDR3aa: CASSQRDLYNEQFF
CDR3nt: TGTGCCAGTTCCCAGCGGGACCTCTACAATGAGCAGTTCTTC

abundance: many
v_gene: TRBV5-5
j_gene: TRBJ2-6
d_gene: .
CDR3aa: CASSHENMVRPSGANVLTF
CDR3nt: TGTGCCAGCAGCCATGAAAACATGGTAAGACCCTCTGGAGCCAACGTCCTGACTTTC

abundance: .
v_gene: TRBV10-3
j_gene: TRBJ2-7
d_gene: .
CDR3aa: CAIGAGSYEQYF
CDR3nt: TGTGCCATCGGAGCGGGCTCCTACGAGCAGTACTTC

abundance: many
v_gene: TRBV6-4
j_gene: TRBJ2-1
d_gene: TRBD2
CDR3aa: CASSFYPRASGGASSYNEQFF
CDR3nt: TGTGCCAGCAGTTTTTACCCGAGGGCTAGCGGGGGGGCCAGCTCCTACAATGAGCAGTTCTTC

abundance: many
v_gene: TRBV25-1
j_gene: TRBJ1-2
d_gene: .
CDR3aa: CASSSGGNYGYTF
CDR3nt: TGTGCCAGCAGTAGTGGCGGGAATTATGGCTACACCTTC

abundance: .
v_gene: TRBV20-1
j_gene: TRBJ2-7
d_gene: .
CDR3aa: CSASLHGTYEQYF
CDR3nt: TGCAGTGCTAGTCTCCACGGGACCTACGAGCAGTACTTC

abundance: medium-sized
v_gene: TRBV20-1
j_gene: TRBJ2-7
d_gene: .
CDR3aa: CSAYSLPEQYF
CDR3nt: TGCAGTGCTTACAGCCTACCAGAGCAGTACTTC

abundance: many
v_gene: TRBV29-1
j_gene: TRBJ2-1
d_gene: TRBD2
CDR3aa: CSVEVSGSSYNEQFF
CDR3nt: TGCAGCGTTGAAGTTAGCGGGAGCTCCTACAATGAGCAGTTCTTC

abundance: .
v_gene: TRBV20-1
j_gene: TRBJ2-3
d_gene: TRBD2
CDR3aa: CSAGPPEAGVDTQYF
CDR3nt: TGCAGTGCTGGACCTCCTGAGGCGGGAGTGGATACGCAGTATTTT

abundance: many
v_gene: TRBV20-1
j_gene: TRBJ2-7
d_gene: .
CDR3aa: CSARGDSHYEQYF
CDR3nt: TGCAGTGCTAGAGGGGATAGCCACTACGAGCAGTACTTC

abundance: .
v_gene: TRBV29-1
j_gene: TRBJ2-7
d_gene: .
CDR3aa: CSVQGTLPYEQYF
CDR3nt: TGCAGCGTCCAGGGTACGCTTCCCTACGAGCAGTACTTC

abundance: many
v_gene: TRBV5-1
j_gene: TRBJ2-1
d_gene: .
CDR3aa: CASSPEYNEQFF
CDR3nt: TGCGCCAGCAGCCCGGAATACAATGAGCAGTTCTTC

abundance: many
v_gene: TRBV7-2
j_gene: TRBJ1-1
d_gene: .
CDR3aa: CASSLDPRNTEAFF
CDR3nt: TGTGCCAGCAGCTTAGACCCCCGGAACACTGAAGCTTTCTTT

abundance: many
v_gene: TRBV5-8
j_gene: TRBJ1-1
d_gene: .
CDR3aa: CASTQQGMNTEAFF
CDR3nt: TGTGCCAGCACCCAACAGGGAATGAACACTGAAGCTTTCTTT

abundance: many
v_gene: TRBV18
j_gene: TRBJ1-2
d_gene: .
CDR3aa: CASSPPLSEGYTF
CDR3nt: TGTGCCAGCTCACCACCCTTGAGTGAGGGCTACACCTTC

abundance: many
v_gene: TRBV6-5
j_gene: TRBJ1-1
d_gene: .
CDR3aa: CASSYDSMNTEAFF
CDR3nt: TGTGCCAGCAGTTATGACAGCATGAACACTGAAGCTTTCTTT

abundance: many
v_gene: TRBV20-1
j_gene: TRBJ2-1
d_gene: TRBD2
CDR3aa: CSAREGGRNEQFF
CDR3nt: TGCAGTGCTAGAGAGGGCGGGAGGAATGAGCAGTTCTTC

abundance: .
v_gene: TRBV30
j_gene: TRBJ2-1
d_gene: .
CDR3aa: CAWSQWEEYNEQFF
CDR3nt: TGTGCCTGGAGTCAGTGGGAGGAGTACAATGAGCAGTTCTTC

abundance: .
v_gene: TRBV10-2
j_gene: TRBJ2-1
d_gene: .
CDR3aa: CASSESVRFNEQFF
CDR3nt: TGCGCCAGCAGTGAGTCGGTCCGCTTCAATGAGCAGTTCTTC

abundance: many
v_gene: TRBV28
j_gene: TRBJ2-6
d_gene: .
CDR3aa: CASRQSGANVLTF
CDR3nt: TGTGCCAGCAGGCAATCTGGGGCCAACGTCCTGACTTTC

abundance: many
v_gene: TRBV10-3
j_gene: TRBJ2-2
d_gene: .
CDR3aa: CAIRGELFF
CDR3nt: TGTGCCATCAGGGGGGAGCTGTTTTTT